Sequencing of this T cell receptor (beta chain) was carried out in a study of lymphopenia after photon versus proton radiotherapy. Whole-study results and caveats: Larger post-nadir TCR diversity loss correlated inversely with survival in deceased patients. Under photons, naive T cells and diversity fell while effector/memory populations rose. Oligoclonal CD8+ Temra expansion after nadir drove photon patients' diversity drop. Survival link was tested only in deceased patients; proton benefit remains a possibility.

Profiled with immunoSEQ multiplex PCR; TCRdb holds only in-frame clones, not every one. The data show under 30,000 clones, with about 87% seen just once and around 20% held by the top ten. About this clone: The antigen remains unidentified.

The germline gives CDR1 SNHLY, CDR2 FYNNEI. Trimming cost V 6 bases and J 5 bases; bases outside gene matches: 4. The CDR3 covers 15 residues. The clonotype originates from a man between 45 and 60 years old with gastric cancer. This sequence joins TRBV2 and TRBJ1-6; 10 bases map to TRBD1. Sample: peripheral blood, taken from a patient treated with photon-based radiotherapy. The CDR3 protein is CASREDRGNNSPLHF. The DNA for the CDR3 is TGTGCCAGCAGAGAGGACAGGGGGAATAATTCACCCCTCCACTTT.